The rows below give T cell receptor beta chains drawn from one sample of a study of T-cell memory formation after mild COVID-19. TCRdb independently ran MiXCR on the 5' RACE reads; one entry per CDR3 protein. The profile shows about 180,000 distinct CDR3 sequences, roughly 20% of them singletons. The sequencing sample was made of PBMCs or a T cell subset sorted from them (not recorded which). All receptors derive from a man between 18 and 35 years old who had mild COVID-19 (a few samples of this study predate the infection). Cell type and time point are not known. The CDR3 runs from the conserved cysteine through the conserved F or W. Each record gives: clone size, V gene, D gene, J gene, CDR3 protein, CDR3 DNA. D genes are given only for firm matches. Size is omitted from some rows. Given values are once, few, many or a class for expanded clones.

-	TRBV9	-	TRBJ2-5	CASSPGRFPSKAQYF	TGTGCCAGCAGCCCTGGCCGTTTCCCCTCAAAGGCCCAGTACTTC
many	TRBV6-5	-	TRBJ1-3	CASTSAGNTIYF	TGTGCCAGCACGTCAGCTGGAAACACCATATATTTT
-	TRBV20-1	-	TRBJ2-1	CSAASVEWAFEQFF	TGCAGTGCCGCCTCGGTGGAGTGGGCCTTCGAGCAGTTCTTC
-	TRBV2	TRBD1	TRBJ2-2	CASSEGQANTGELFF	TGTGCCAGCAGTGAGGGACAGGCGAACACCGGGGAGCTGTTTTTT
few	TRBV7-9	-	TRBJ2-1	CASSLERLDEQFF	TGTGCCAGCAGCTTAGAGAGGTTGGACGAGCAGTTCTTC
-	TRBV20-1	TRBD2	TRBJ2-7	CSASGTSGGLEQYF	TGCAGTGCGTCCGGGACTAGCGGGGGTCTCGAGCAGTACTTC
-	TRBV5-1	-	TRBJ1-1	CASSPGPQAGENTEAFF	TGCGCCAGCAGCCCCGGCCCCCAGGCAGGAGAAAACACTGAAGCTTTCTTT
-	TRBV18	-	TRBJ2-3	CASSPTALRASTDTQYF	TGTGCCAGCTCACCCACCGCTCTCCGAGCTAGCACAGATACGCAGTATTTT
-	TRBV6-6	-	TRBJ1-5	CASSYSTKNQPQHF	TGTGCCAGCAGTTACTCGACAAAAAATCAGCCCCAGCATTTT
few	TRBV10-3	-	TRBJ2-1	CAISAPGSSWGEQFF	TGTGCCATCAGTGCTCCGGGTAGCAGCTGGGGTGAGCAGTTCTTC
many	TRBV5-1	TRBD2	TRBJ2-5	CASSLTSGGETQYF	TGCGCCAGCAGCTTGACTAGCGGGGGAGAGACCCAGTACTTC
many	TRBV24-1	-	TRBJ2-1	CATSEFTGSWFF	TGTGCCACCAGTGAATTTACAGGGTCTTGGTTCTTC
-	TRBV20-1	-	TRBJ2-7	CSALGTYEQYF	TGCAGTGCACTCGGGACCTACGAGCAGTACTTC
few	TRBV5-5	-	TRBJ2-3	CASSLAGQDFADTQYF	TGTGCCAGCAGCTTGGCAGGGCAGGATTTTGCCGATACGCAGTATTTT
few	TRBV7-2	-	TRBJ2-3	CASSLSRVSTDTQYF	TGTGCCAGCAGCTTATCGAGGGTGAGCACAGATACGCAGTATTTT
-	TRBV2	-	TRBJ2-1	CASSQDHNEQFF	TGTGCCAGCAGCCAGGACCACAATGAGCAGTTCTTC
many	TRBV20-1	-	TRBJ2-7	CSARDRGPNEQYF	TGCAGTGCTAGAGATCGGGGGCCGAATGAGCAGTACTTC
many	TRBV7-6	-	TRBJ2-7	CASSLKAVNYEQYF	TGTGCCAGCAGCTTAAAAGCGGTCAACTACGAGCAGTACTTC
-	TRBV27	-	TRBJ2-6	CASSLWGSSGANVLTF	TGTGCCAGCAGTTTATGGGGCAGCTCTGGGGCCAACGTCCTGACTTTC
-	TRBV9	TRBD2	TRBJ2-3	CASSVLGGAGTDTQYF	TGTGCCAGCAGCGTCCTCGGGGGGGCCGGCACAGATACGCAGTATTTT
-	TRBV20-1	TRBD1	TRBJ1-6	CSARARDRGLSPLHF	TGCAGTGCTAGAGCCCGGGACAGGGGGTTGTCACCCCTCCACTTT
-	TRBV6-2/TRBV6-3	-	TRBJ1-5	CASSWTGRARYQPQHF	TGTGCCAGCAGTTGGACGGGGAGGGCGAGGTATCAGCCCCAGCATTTT
few	TRBV7-2	-	TRBJ2-1	CASSFKDHNEQFF	TGTGCCAGCAGCTTTAAAGACCACAATGAGCAGTTCTTC
few	TRBV7-9	-	TRBJ1-1	CASSLVEGITEAFF	TGTGCCAGCAGCTTAGTCGAGGGGATCACTGAAGCTTTCTTT
many	TRBV2	-	TRBJ1-4	CASSPLETGVHF	TGTGCCAGCAGTCCCTTGGAGACGGGTGTCCATTTT
once	TRBV12-3/TRBV12-4	-	TRBJ1-5	CASSWQGRGQPQHF	TGTGCCAGCAGTTGGCAGGGGCGTGGGCAGCCCCAGCATTTT
-	TRBV7-3	TRBD1	TRBJ2-1	CASSLRPGQGLREQFF	TGTGCCAGCAGCTTAAGGCCGGGACAGGGGCTGCGGGAGCAGTTCTTC
few	TRBV2	TRBD1	TRBJ2-7	CASSEGTGLYYEQYF	TGTGCCAGCAGTGAAGGGACAGGGCTATATTACGAGCAGTACTTC
few	TRBV2	TRBD1	TRBJ2-1	CASIFDRAYNEQFF	TGTGCCAGCATATTCGACAGGGCCTACAATGAGCAGTTCTTC
few	TRBV7-6	TRBD2	TRBJ2-3	CASSPRYTSGTDTQYF	TGTGCCAGCAGCCCGAGGTATACTAGCGGCACAGATACGCAGTATTTT
-	TRBV4-1	TRBD1	TRBJ1-5	CASSQTGETGNQPQHF	TGCGCCAGCAGCCAAACAGGGGAGACAGGGAATCAGCCCCAGCATTTT
few	TRBV12-3/TRBV12-4	-	TRBJ1-5	CASSFRVGNQPQHF	TGTGCCAGCAGTTTTCGGGTTGGCAATCAGCCCCAGCATTTT
many	TRBV5-1	-	TRBJ1-1	CASSYFGEVGTEAFF	TGCGCCAGCAGCTATTTCGGGGAGGTGGGCACTGAAGCTTTCTTT
-	TRBV9	-	TRBJ2-3	CASSVGMSGTDTQYF	TGTGCCAGCAGCGTAGGCATGTCTGGCACAGATACGCAGTATTTT
-	TRBV7-9	-	TRBJ1-1	CASHLGTMNTEAFF	TGTGCCAGCCACCTAGGGACAATGAACACTGAAGCTTTCTTT
-	TRBV6-2/TRBV6-3	-	TRBJ2-3	CASSSGRTDTQYF	TGTGCCAGCAGTTCGGGGCGCACAGATACGCAGTATTTT
-	TRBV20-1	-	TRBJ1-6	CSAFVDRSYNSPLHF	TGCAGTGCGTTCGTAGACAGATCCTATAATTCACCCCTCCACTTT
-	TRBV21-1	-	TRBJ2-2	CASSKGLRLAPRTGELFF	TGTGCCAGCAGCAAAGGGTTGAGACTAGCGCCTCGCACCGGGGAGCTGTTTTTT
few	TRBV11-2	-	TRBJ1-6	CASSLRALRGSPLHF	TGTGCCAGCAGCTTAAGGGCCCTTCGGGGTTCACCCCTCCACTTT
-	TRBV4-3	-	TRBJ2-5	CASSPDQGGGTQYF	TGCGCCAGCAGCCCAGACCAGGGAGGGGGGACCCAGTACTTC
-	TRBV5-1	-	TRBJ2-5	CASSFQRTQETQYF	TGCGCCAGCAGCTTTCAGCGAACGCAAGAGACCCAGTACTTC
few	TRBV12-3/TRBV12-4	TRBD1	TRBJ2-3	CASSITGGTDTQYF	TGTGCCAGCAGTATAACAGGGGGGACAGATACGCAGTATTTT
-	TRBV6-2/TRBV6-3	-	TRBJ1-1	CASRRRYTEAFF	TGTGCCAGCAGGCGACGGTACACTGAAGCTTTCTTT
-	TRBV4-2	-	TRBJ2-2	CASSQVWGYTGELFF	TGTGCCAGCAGCCAAGTCTGGGGCTACACCGGGGAGCTGTTTTTT
few	TRBV24-1	-	TRBJ2-5	CATSERVSSETQYF	TGTGCCACCAGTGAGCGGGTTAGTTCTGAGACCCAGTACTTC
-	TRBV10-1	-	TRBJ2-3	CASSEFTRGTQYF	TGCGCCAGCAGTGAGTTTACTAGAGGTACGCAGTATTTT
-	TRBV6-5	-	TRBJ2-2	CASSYSKSNTGELFF	TGTGCCAGCAGTTACTCGAAAAGCAACACCGGGGAGCTGTTTTTT
-	TRBV4-2	TRBD1	TRBJ2-7	CASSQLIRDRGRREQYF	TGTGCCAGCAGCCAACTAATCCGGGACAGGGGGCGGAGGGAGCAGTACTTC